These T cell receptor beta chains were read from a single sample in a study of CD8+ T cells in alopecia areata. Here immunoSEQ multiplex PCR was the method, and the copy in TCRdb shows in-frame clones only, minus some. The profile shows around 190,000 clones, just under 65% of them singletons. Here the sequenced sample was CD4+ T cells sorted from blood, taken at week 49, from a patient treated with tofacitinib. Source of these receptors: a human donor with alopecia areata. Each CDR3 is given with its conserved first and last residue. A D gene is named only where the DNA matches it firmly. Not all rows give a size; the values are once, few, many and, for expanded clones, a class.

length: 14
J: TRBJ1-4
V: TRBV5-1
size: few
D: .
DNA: TGCGCCAGCAGCTGGGACGGCTCTAATGAAAAACTGTTTTTT
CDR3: CASSWDGSNEKLFF

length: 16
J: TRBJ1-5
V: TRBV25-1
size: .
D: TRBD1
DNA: TGTGCCAGCAGTGCTGGGGGACAGGGGATTCATCAGCCCCAGCATTTT
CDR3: CASSAGGQGIHQPQHF

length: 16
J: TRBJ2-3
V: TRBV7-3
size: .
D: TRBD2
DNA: TGTGCCAGCAGCTTGGCGGGGGGTTCTAGCACAGATACGCAGTATTTT
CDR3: CASSLAGGSSTDTQYF

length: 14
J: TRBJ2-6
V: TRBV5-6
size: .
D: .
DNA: TGTGCCAGCAGTATGCCCTCTGGGGCCAACGTCCTGACTTTC
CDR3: CASSMPSGANVLTF

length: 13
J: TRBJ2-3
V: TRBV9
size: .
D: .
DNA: TGTGCCAGCAGCGTTTTTCCCAAAGATACGCAGTATTTT
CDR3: CASSVFPKDTQYF

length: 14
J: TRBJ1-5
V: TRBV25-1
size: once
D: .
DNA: TGTGCCAGCAGTGGAGAAGGTAGATATCAGCCCCAGCATTTT
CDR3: CASSGEGRYQPQHF

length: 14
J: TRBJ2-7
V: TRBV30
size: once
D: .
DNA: TGTGCCTGGAGTGTCAGGGGCAGCTCCTACGAGCAGTACTTC
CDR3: CAWSVRGSSYEQYF

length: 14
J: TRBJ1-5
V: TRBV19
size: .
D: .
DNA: TGTGCCAGTAGTATCGATAGGGTTAAGCAGCCCCAGCATTTT
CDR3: CASSIDRVKQPQHF

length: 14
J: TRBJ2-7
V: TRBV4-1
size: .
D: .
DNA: TGCGCCAGCAGCCAAGAGTACGGATCCTACGAGCAGTACTTC
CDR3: CASSQEYGSYEQYF

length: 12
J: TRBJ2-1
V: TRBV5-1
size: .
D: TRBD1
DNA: TGCGCCAGCAGCTTGGGGACAGGGCAGCAGTTCTTC
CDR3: CASSLGTGQQFF

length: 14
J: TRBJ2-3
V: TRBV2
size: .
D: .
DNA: TGTGCCAGCAGTGAAGCGCTTCACACAGATACGCAGTATTTT
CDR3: CASSEALHTDTQYF

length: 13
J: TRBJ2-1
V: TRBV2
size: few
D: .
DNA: TGTGCCAGCAGCACTAACCCTCTGGTTGAGCAGTTCTTC
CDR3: CASSTNPLVEQFF

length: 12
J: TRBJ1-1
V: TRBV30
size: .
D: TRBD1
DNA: TGTGCCTGGAGTCGACAGGGGGCCAAAGCTTTCTTT
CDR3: CAWSRQGAKAFF

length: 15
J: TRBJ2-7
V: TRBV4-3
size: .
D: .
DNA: TGCGCCAGCAGCCAAGTTGGGCAGGGGAGCTACGAGCAGTACTTC
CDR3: CASSQVGQGSYEQYF

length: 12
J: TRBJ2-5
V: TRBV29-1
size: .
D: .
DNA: TGCAGCGTTAAAGCAGGGATCGAGACCCAGTACTTC
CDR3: CSVKAGIETQYF

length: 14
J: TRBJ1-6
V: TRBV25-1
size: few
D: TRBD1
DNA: TGTGCCAGCAGTAGGGGACAGGGAGGTTCACCCCTCCACTTT
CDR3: CASSRGQGGSPLHF

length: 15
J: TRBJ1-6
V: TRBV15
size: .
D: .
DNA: TGTGCCACCAGCAGAGAAGGAGTTTGGAATTCACCCCTCCACTTT
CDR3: CATSREGVWNSPLHF

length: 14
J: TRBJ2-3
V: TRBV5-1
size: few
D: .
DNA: TGCGCCAGCAGCTTGGACCTTACCACAGATACGCAGTATTTT
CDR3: CASSLDLTTDTQYF

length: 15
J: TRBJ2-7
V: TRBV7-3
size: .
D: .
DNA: TGTGCCAGCCGCTTCCCCCTTTACATGTCCTACGAGCAGTACTTC
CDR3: CASRFPLYMSYEQYF

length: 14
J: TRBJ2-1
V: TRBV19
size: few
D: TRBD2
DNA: TGTGCCAGTAGTCCGGGACTAGCGGGGAATGAGCAGTTCTTC
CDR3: CASSPGLAGNEQFF

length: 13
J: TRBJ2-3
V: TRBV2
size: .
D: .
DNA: TGTGCCAGCACCACTAGGTCGACAGATACGCAGTATTTT
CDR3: CASTTRSTDTQYF

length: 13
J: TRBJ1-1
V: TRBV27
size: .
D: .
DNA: TGTGCCAGCAGTTTTGCCCCAGGGATCGAAGCTTTCTTT
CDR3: CASSFAPGIEAFF

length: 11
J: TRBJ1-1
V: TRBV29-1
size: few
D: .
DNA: TGCAGCGTTGTGAAGAACTCGCGGACAGTCTTT
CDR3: CSVVKNSRTVF

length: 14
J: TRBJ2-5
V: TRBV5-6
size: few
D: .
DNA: TGTGCCAGCAGCGGCGGGACAGCTCAAGAGACCCAGTACTTC
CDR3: CASSGGTAQETQYF

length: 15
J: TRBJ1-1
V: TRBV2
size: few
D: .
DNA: TGTGCCAGCAGCCTCCAACCGACAGGGAACACTGAAGCTTTCTTT
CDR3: CASSLQPTGNTEAFF

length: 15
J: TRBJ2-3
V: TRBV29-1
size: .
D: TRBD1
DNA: TGCAGCGTCGGGACGTGGCAGGGGGCCACAGATACGCAGTATTTT
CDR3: CSVGTWQGATDTQYF

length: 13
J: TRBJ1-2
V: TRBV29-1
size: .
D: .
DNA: TGCAGCGTAGAGCACGGGGGGGTGGCTGGCTACACCTTC
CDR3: CSVEHGGVAGYTF

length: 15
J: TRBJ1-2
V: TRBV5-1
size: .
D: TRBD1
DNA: TGCGCCAGCAGCACCTGGACAGGGGGCGACTATGGCTACACCTTC
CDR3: CASSTWTGGDYGYTF

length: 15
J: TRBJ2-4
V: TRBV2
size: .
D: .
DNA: TGTGCCAGCAGTGAGAGGGATATAGCCAAAAACATTCAGTACTTC
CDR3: CASSERDIAKNIQYF

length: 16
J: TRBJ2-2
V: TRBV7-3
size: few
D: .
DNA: TGTGCCAGCAGCTTAGTATTCCGGTATGACACCGGGGAGCTGTTTTTT
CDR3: CASSLVFRYDTGELFF

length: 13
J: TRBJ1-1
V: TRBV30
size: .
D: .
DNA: TGTGCCTGGAGTTGGGGGGGCTACGCTGAAGCTTTCTTT
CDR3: CAWSWGGYAEAFF

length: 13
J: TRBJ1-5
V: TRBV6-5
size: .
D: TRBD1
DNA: TGTGCCAGCAGTTACGACAGGGTGCAGCCCCAGCATTTT
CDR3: CASSYDRVQPQHF

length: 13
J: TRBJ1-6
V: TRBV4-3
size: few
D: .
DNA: TGCGCCAGCAGCCAAGAAGTGTTTTCACCCCTCCACTTT
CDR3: CASSQEVFSPLHF

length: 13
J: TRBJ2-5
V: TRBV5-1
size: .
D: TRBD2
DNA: TGCGCCAGCAGCGCCGGCGGGGGAGGGACCCAGTACTTC
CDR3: CASSAGGGGTQYF

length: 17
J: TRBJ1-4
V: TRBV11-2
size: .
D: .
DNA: TGTGCCAGCAGCTTAGGAGGTTGGGAAGCAACTAATGAAAAACTGTTTTTT
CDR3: CASSLGGWEATNEKLFF

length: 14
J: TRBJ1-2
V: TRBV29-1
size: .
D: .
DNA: TGCAGCGCCAACTCCGGGGAGACTCATTATGGCTACACCTTC
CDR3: CSANSGETHYGYTF

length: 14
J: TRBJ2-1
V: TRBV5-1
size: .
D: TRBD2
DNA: TGCGCCAGCAGCTTTGGGACTAGCGGCCATGAGCAGTTCTTC
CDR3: CASSFGTSGHEQFF

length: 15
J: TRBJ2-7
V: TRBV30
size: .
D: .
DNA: TGTGCCTGGAGCCCGCGGGCGGGGATGGCCTACGAGCAGTACTTC
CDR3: CAWSPRAGMAYEQYF

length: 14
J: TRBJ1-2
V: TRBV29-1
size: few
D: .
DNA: TGCAGCGTTGAGCCAGGTGGAGGCCCCTGGGGCTACACCTTC
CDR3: CSVEPGGGPWGYTF

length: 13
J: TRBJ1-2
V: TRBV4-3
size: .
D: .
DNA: TGCGCCAGCAGCCAAGACGGGTCCTATGGCTACACCTTC
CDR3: CASSQDGSYGYTF

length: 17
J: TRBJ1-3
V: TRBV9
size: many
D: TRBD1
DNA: TGTGCCAGCAGCGTCGAACCTACAGGGGTTTTTGGAAACACCATATATTTT
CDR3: CASSVEPTGVFGNTIYF

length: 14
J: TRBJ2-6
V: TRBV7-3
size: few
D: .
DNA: TGTGCCAGCAGCTTAAGTTCTGGGGCCAACGTCCTGACTTTC
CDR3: CASSLSSGANVLTF

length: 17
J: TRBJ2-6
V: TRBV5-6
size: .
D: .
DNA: TGTGCCAGCAGCTTTTACACCCGGGCGCGTGGGGCCAACGTCCTGACTTTC
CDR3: CASSFYTRARGANVLTF

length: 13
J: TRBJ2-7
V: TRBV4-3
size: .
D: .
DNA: TGCGCCAGCAGCCAAGACCCGGTAAGCGAGCAGTACTTC
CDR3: CASSQDPVSEQYF

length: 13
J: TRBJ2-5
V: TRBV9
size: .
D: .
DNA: TGTGCCAGCAGCCTAGGGAGTCAAGAGACCCAGTACTTC
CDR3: CASSLGSQETQYF

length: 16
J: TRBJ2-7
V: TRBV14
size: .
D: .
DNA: TGTGCCAGCAGCCAAGGGGTTCGTAGTAGAGACTACGAGCAGTACTTC
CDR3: CASSQGVRSRDYEQYF

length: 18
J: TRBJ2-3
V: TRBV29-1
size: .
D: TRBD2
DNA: TGCAGCGTGGCCGGGACTAGCGGGGGCGCCTCCTCCTTAGATACGCAGTATTTT
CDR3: CSVAGTSGGASSLDTQYF

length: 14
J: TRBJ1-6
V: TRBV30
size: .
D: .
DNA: TGTGCCTGGAGTCTCGGACAGCTGAATTCACCCCTCCACTTT
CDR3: CAWSLGQLNSPLHF

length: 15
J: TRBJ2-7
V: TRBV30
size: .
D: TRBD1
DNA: TGTGCCTGGAGCGTCAGGGGGTCAGCTTCCTACGAGCAGTACTTC
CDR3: CAWSVRGSASYEQYF

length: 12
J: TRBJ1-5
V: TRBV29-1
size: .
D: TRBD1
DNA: TGCAGCGTGGGGGACAGAAATCAGCCCCAGCATTTT
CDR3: CSVGDRNQPQHF

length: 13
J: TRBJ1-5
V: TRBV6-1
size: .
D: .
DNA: TGTGCCAGCAGTGAAGCGCCGGACCAGCCCCAGCATTTT
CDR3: CASSEAPDQPQHF

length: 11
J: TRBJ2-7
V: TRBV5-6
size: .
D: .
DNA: TGTGCCAGCAGCTTAGATTACGAGCAGTACTTC
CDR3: CASSLDYEQYF